This TCR beta chain comes out of a study of cytomegalovirus exposure and HLA in healthy donors. PCR was performed using 60 Vbeta and 13 Jbeta primers. TCRdb's table, derived via immunoSEQ multiplex PCR, lists solely in-frame clones and lacks some. The data hold around 170,000 clones, with 75% to 85% observed a single time. This TCR came from a woman between 18 and 29 years old in good health and CMV-seronegative. Sequenced sample: PBMCs.

CDR3 in amino acids: CASTGAFF. CDR3 nucleotides: TGTGCCAGCACGGGAGCTTTCTTT. The chain recombines TRBV11-2 with TRBJ1-1; D not resolved. Germline CDR1 SGHAT, CDR2 FQNNGV. This CDR3 contains 8 residues. Trimming cost V 7 bases and J 10 bases, with 4 bases left between them.